The sequence of this T cell receptor (beta chain) was determined in a study of blood T cell repertoires in COVID-19. The protocol was immunoSEQ multiplex PCR, while the TCRdb copy is restricted to in-frame clones and leaves out a portion. The sample includes roughly 250,000 clones, approximately 90% of them seen just once. Clinical histories supplied by participants themselves formed the basis of cohort assignment. The J segment lost 3 bases and the V segment lost 5 bases, leaving 6 bases of the junction unmatched. The CDR3 has 14 amino acids. The germline V gene encodes CDR1 SGHTA and CDR2 FQGNSA. Sequenced material: PBMCs or T cells enriched from blood (not recorded which). The genes are TRBV7-2 and TRBJ1-2; 7 bases fit TRBD1. The clonotype comes from a woman in her 50s who had recovered from COVID-19. CDR3 sequence (DNA): TGTGCCAGCAGCCCACGACAGGGAGACTATGGCTACACCTTC. Translating it yields CASSPRQGDYGYTF.